This T cell receptor (beta chain) was recovered during a study of technical replicates of blood from a few donors. The CDR3 runs to 10 residues. Profiling relied on immunoSEQ multiplex PCR, and the TCRdb table lists in-frame clones only, not all of them. The sample shows tens of thousands of clones, less than 95% of them seen only once. Sequencing was done on a sample of T cells isolated from PBMCs. The sequence was obtained from a human donor in good health. This chain joins TRBV21-1 and TRBJ2-1; the D call of TRBD2 is as the table states it, not checked on the DNA. TRBV21-1 is termed a pseudogene. Here the CDR3 DNA reads TGTGCCAGCAGGACTAATGAGCAGTTCTTC. Translating it yields CASRTNEQFF.